This TCR beta chain comes out of a study of blood T cell repertoires in COVID-19. Study context: Samples came from the United States, Italy and Spain, spanning acute and convalescent COVID-19.

The CDR3 runs 16 residues. Germline V gene sequence: CDR1 SEHNR, CDR2 FQNEAQ (reference sequence). Trimming removed 6 bases from V and 6 bases from J; junction bases left unmatched: 13. Measured with immunoSEQ multiplex PCR; TCRdb has only the in-frame clones, and not every one. The profile covers roughly 89,000 clones, with about 82% appearing a single time and around 16% taken by the ten largest. The rearrangement uses TRBV7-9 and TRBJ2-2, with 7 positions matching TRBD2. Sequencing was performed on peripheral blood. The sequence was obtained from a woman older than 75 with acute or convalescent COVID-19. The CDR3 coding sequence is TGTGCCAGCAGTTTTGCCCCGACTGGGAGGGCCGGGGAGCTGTTTTTT. This sequence encodes CASSFAPTGRAGELFF. Full variable domain (missing parts from reference TRBV7-9 and TRBJ2-2): DTGVSQNPRHKITKRGQNVTFRCDPISEHNRLYWYRQTLGQGPEFLTYFQNEAQLEKSRLLSDRFSAERPKGSFSTLEIQRTEQGDSAMYLCASSFAPTGRAGELFFGEGSRLTVL.